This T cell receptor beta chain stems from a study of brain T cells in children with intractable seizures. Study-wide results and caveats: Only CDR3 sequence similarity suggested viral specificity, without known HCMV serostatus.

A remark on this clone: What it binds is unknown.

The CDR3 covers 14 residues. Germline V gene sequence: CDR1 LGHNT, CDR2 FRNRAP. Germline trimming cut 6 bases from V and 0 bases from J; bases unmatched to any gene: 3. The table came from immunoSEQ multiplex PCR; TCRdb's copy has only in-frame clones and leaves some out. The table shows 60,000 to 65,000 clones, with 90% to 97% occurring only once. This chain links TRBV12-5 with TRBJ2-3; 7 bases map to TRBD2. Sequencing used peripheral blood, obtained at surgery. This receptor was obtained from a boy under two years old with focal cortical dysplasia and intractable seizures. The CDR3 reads CASGPGGSTDTQYF. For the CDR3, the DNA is TGTGCTAGTGGCCCGGGGGGTAGCACAGATACGCAGTATTTT.